What follows are 5 T cell receptor beta chains derived from one specimen sequenced in a study of Graves' ophthalmopathy and Graves' hyperthyroidism. TCR beta CDR3 amplification used RNA transcripts. The first round was an RT-PCR with HTBI primers, and the second round was a multiplex PCR. Using its own MiXCR run on the multiplex PCR reads, TCRdb lists one record per CDR3 protein. The sample lists 600,000 to 950,000 distinct CDR3 sequences; roughly 40% were seen once. What was sequenced was peripheral blood. The receptors come from an adult man with Graves' ophthalmopathy.

This clonotype was detected many times. This chain joins TRBV2 and TRBJ1-1; 8 bases line up with TRBD1. The CDR3 is 11 residues long. V was clipped by 11 bases and J by 6 bases; unmatched bases: 5. Germline V gene sequence: CDR1 SNHLY, CDR2 FYNNEI. The chain's CDR3 is CAVTGGAEAFF. The CDR3 bases are TGTGCCGTAACAGGGGGGGCTGAAGCTTTCTTT.

The rearrangement uses TRBV20-1 and TRBJ2-5; 7 bases fit TRBD2. Germline CDR1 reads DFQATT; CDR2 reads SNEGSKA (reference sequence). The V and J ends lost 5 bases and 4 bases, in that order; junction bases with no gene match: 13. CDR3 length: 15 amino acids. The CDR3 sequence: CSAPVGREMRETQYF. The CDR3 nucleotides read TGCAGTGCTCCGGTGGGGCGGGAGATGCGAGAGACCCAGTACTTC.

V is TRBV7-3 and J is TRBJ2-7, with 7 bases lining up with TRBD1. The trim removed 2 bases at V and 2 bases at J, leaving 3 bases unmatched. Looked up from germline, CDR1 is SGHTA and CDR2 is FQGTGA. The CDR3 consists of 14 residues. CDR3 amino acids: CASSLQGDTYEQYF. DNA of the CDR3: TGTGCCAGCAGCTTACAGGGGGATACCTACGAGCAGTACTTC.

In this sample, this clonotype turned up a few times. The junction differs from germline at one of its ends, possibly a read error. The chain employs TRBV10-3 and TRBJ2-2, with unresolved D. This CDR3 contains 13 residues. CDR1 is ENHRY, CDR2 SYGVKD, per germline. The CDR3 nucleotides read TGTGCCAGCAGTTACGCCCAGTCTGGGGAGCTGTTTTTT. Translated, it gives CASSYAQSGELFF.

This clonotype is a singleton in its sample. The chain carries TRBV15 and TRBJ1-4; perhaps TRBD1 as D (5 bases). Germline values: CDR1 LNHNV, CDR2 YYDKDF (reference sequence). V was clipped by 3 bases and J by 8 bases, with 16 bases between them. This CDR3 region has 15 residues. The CDR3 sequence is CATSSLGTLGEKLFF. In nucleotides, the CDR3 is TGTGCCACCAGCAGCTTGGGGACTCTCGGGGAAAAACTGTTTTTT.